Below are 24 T cell receptor beta chains sequenced from a single sample in a study of shared clonotypes between healthy human individuals. Sequencing was performed with immunoSEQ multiplex PCR; in TCRdb, only in-frame clones are kept and a portion is missing. Counted here are roughly 2.5 million clones, roughly nine tenths occurring once; the ten biggest clones make up around 0.14%. The specimen was naive CD4+ T cells sorted from blood. Subset specified: CD45RA+ positively selected. Receptor source: a man younger than 35 in good health.

The CDR3: CASSYSPGTLYEQYF. For the CDR3, the DNA is TGTGCCAGCAGTTACTCTCCCGGGACCCTCTACGAGCAGTACTTC. The chain has TRBV6-5 and TRBJ2-7; D might be TRBD1 or TRBD2, each matching 5 bases. The germline V and J ends were trimmed by 0 bases and 3 bases, with 12 bases remaining between them. CDR3 length: 15 residues. Germline CDR1 is MNHEY and CDR2 is SVGAGI.

In regard to this clone: Other DNA sequences in this specimen translate into the identical CDR3. The chain employs TRBV18 and TRBJ1-2; 8 positions agree with TRBD1. V gave up 6 bases and J gave up 2 bases; unmatched junction bases: 5. The germline V gene encodes CDR1 KGHSH and CDR2 LQKENI. The CDR3 covers 14 residues. CDR3 in DNA: TGTGCCAGCTCGCTGACAGGGGAGAACTATGGCTACACCTTC. Translating it yields CASSLTGENYGYTF.

This chain joins TRBV5-1 and TRBJ2-5; possibly TRBD2 for D (5 bases). Germline CDR1 SGHRS, CDR2 YFSETQ. Trimming left V 0 bases short and J 6 bases short, with 9 bases between. The CDR3 extends over 13 amino acids. CDR3 amino acids: CASSLGGAQTQYF. In DNA, the CDR3 is TGCGCCAGCAGCTTGGGGGGAGCACAGACCCAGTACTTC.

J is TRBJ2-7 and V is TRBV5-1, with D perhaps matching TRBD1 (5 bases). The CDR3 runs to 14 residues. The germline V and J ends were trimmed by 2 bases and 2 bases, with 11 bases remaining between them. The germline gives CDR1 SGHRS, CDR2 YFSETQ. CDR3: CASSFITGPYEQYF. Here the CDR3 DNA reads TGCGCCAGCAGCTTTATAACAGGACCCTACGAGCAGTACTTC. Supplemented by reference TRBV5-1 and TRBJ2-7, the full variable domain reads KAGVTQTPRYLIKTRGQQVTLSCSPISGHRSVSWYQQTPGQGLQFLFEYFSETQRNKGNFPGRFSGRQFSNSRSEMNVSTLELGDSALYLCASSFITGPYEQYFGPGTRLTVT.

This chain links TRBV30 with TRBJ1-2; 8 bases match TRBD1. CDR3 size: 13 residues. Unmatched junction bases numbered 3, after V lost 4 bases and J lost 2 bases. Germline V lookup: CDR1 GTSNPN, CDR2 SVGIG (reference sequence). CDR3 DNA sequence: TGTGCCTGGATAGGACAGGGAAACTATGGCTACACCTTC. Its protein product is CAWIGQGNYGYTF. The entire variable domain, with the rest obtained from reference TRBV30 and TRBJ1-2, is as follows: SQTIHQWPATLVQPVGSPLSLECTVEGTSNPNLYWYRQAAGRGLQLLFYSVGIGQISSEVPQNLSASRPQDRQFILSSKKLLLSDSGFYLCAWIGQGNYGYTFGSGTRLTVV.

This clone came up once. The chain employs TRBV10-3 and TRBJ1-3; 10 bases fit TRBD1. Germline trimming cut 7 bases from V and 4 bases from J; bases unmatched to any gene: 7. The CDR3 is 15 residues long. CDR1 is ENHRY, CDR2 SYGVKD, per germline. CDR3 in DNA: TGTGCCATCACCCAGACAGGGGGCGAGGGAAACACCATATATTTT. Translation gives CAITQTGGEGNTIYF.

This sequence joins TRBV6-1 and TRBJ1-4; 9 bases align to TRBD1. Germline CDR1 and CDR2: MNHNS and SASEGT. J gave up 7 bases and V 5 bases, and 11 bases lay outside the gene matches. This CDR3 is 16 amino acids long. CDR3 nucleotides: TGTGCCAGCAGTCAAGACGGGACAGGGTGGGGTGAAAAACTGTTTTTT. This sequence encodes CASSQDGTGWGEKLFF.

This rearrangement joins TRBV7-2 to TRBJ2-1; D not resolved. This CDR3 spans 11 amino acids. CDR1 is SGHTA, CDR2 FQGNSA, per germline. Trimming shortened V by 2 bases and J by 8 bases, and 4 bases separated the two germline ends. The CDR3 is CASSLRYEQFF. DNA for the CDR3: TGTGCCAGCAGCTTAAGGTATGAGCAGTTCTTC.

The chain recombines TRBV29-1 with TRBJ2-1, with D hard to call. The CDR3 loop spans 13 amino acids. V shed 4 bases and J shed 3 bases, with 10 bases lying between them. CDR1 is SQVTM, CDR2 ANQGSEA, per germline. Written as DNA, the CDR3 is TGCAGCGTTGGCTACCGCCACTACAATGAGCAGTTCTTC. Its translation: CSVGYRHYNEQFF.

For the CDR3, the DNA is TGTGCCAGCAGTTTCGAGGGGACCACAGATACGCAGTATTTT. This translates into CASSFEGTTDTQYF. The chain links TRBV27 to TRBJ2-3, with D possibly being TRBD1 or TRBD2 (5 bases each). Trimming took 3 bases from V and 2 from J, leaving 9 bases between them. Germline V CDR1 and CDR2: MNHEY, SMNVEV (reference sequence). This CDR3 is 14 amino acids long.

As to this clone: Other DNA sequences of this sample code for an identical CDR3. The CDR3 sequence: CASSGTGLNSPLHF. In DNA form, the CDR3 reads TGTGCCAGCAGTGGTACAGGATTAAATTCACCCCTCCACTTT. The chain is built from TRBV2 and TRBJ1-6; a possible D gene is TRBD1 (5 bases). The germline CDR1 and CDR2 sequences are SNHLY and FYNNEI. Trimming removed 4 bases at V and 7 bases at J, with 11 bases between. The CDR3 contains 14 residues.

This rearrangement joins TRBV5-4 to TRBJ1-2, with no clear D. CDR1 and CDR2 from the germline V gene are SGHNT and YYREEE (reference sequence). The V end was cut by 2 bases, the J end by 5 bases, with 13 bases between. The CDR3 length is 14 residues. Here the CDR3 reads CASSFKSTPYGYTF. CDR3 nucleotides: TGTGCCAGCAGCTTCAAGTCCACACCATATGGCTACACCTTC.

J is TRBJ2-2 and V is TRBV6-5; D possibly uses TRBD1 or TRBD2 (6 bases each). V gave up 6 bases and J gave up 5 bases, with 13 bases separating them. The CDR3 spans 14 residues. CDR1 and CDR2 from the germline V gene are MNHEY and SVGAGI. CDR3: CASSPGGRTGELFF. For the CDR3, the DNA is TGTGCCAGCAGCCCCGGGGGCCGGACCGGGGAGCTGTTTTTT.

This rearrangement joins TRBV6-5 to TRBJ1-1, with D unclear. Germline CDR1 and CDR2: MNHEY and SVGAGI. The CDR3 sequence is 11 residues long. Trimming pared 2 bases from V and 10 bases from J, leaving 8 bases between. CDR3: CASSYQGRAFF. DNA for the CDR3: TGTGCCAGCAGTTACCAAGGGAGAGCTTTCTTT.

The rearrangement uses TRBV29-1 and TRBJ2-6, with 11 bases identical to TRBD1. Germline-derived CDR1 and CDR2 are SQVTM and ANQGSEA. Trimming cost V 6 bases and J 2 bases; bases outside gene matches: 6. There are 16 residues in the CDR3. The CDR3 protein is CSVRGQGEAGANVLTF. Written as DNA, the CDR3 is TGCAGCGTCAGGGGACAGGGGGAAGCTGGGGCCAACGTCCTGACTTTC.

V is TRBV30 and J is TRBJ2-1, with D unresolved. The V gene's germline CDR1 is GTSNPN and CDR2 SVGIG (reference sequence). The CDR3 sequence is 14 residues long. Trimming stripped 2 bases from V and 2 bases from J, with 10 bases between. The CDR3 protein is CAWSWVAAYNEQFF. The CDR3 region has the DNA TGTGCCTGGAGTTGGGTGGCGGCCTACAATGAGCAGTTCTTC.

The V and J genes are TRBV2 and TRBJ2-3; unclear D gene. Germline CDR1 is SNHLY and CDR2 is FYNNEI. Between the trimmed V and J ends, which lost 3 bases and 4 bases, there was a span of 11 bases. The CDR3 contains 14 residues. The CDR3 DNA follows: TGTGCCAGCAGTGACCAGGACCGGGCAGATACGCAGTATTTT. Its protein product is CASSDQDRADTQYF.

V and J are TRBV5-5 and TRBJ1-1, with 9 bases identical to TRBD1. The CDR3 is 15 residues long. Looked up from germline, CDR1 is SGHKS and CDR2 is YYEKEE (reference sequence). J lost 1 base, V lost 1 base, and 2 bases had no gene match. The CDR3 nucleotides are TGTGCCAGCAGCTTGATGGGACAGGGGAACACTGAAGCTTTCTTT. This encodes CASSLMGQGNTEAFF.

The chain is built from TRBV6-1 and TRBJ2-7; 7 bases agree with TRBD2. Looked up from germline, CDR1 is MNHNS and CDR2 is SASEGT. Trimming removed 5 bases from V and 4 bases from J; junction bases left unmatched: 5. The CDR3 is 13 amino acids. The CDR3 DNA sequence: TGTGCCAGCAGTAGCCCGGGGGGATACGAGCAGTACTTC. This encodes CASSSPGGYEQYF.

The chain employs TRBV30 and TRBJ2-7, with D maybe TRBD2 (5 bases). Germline V gene lookup returns CDR1 GTSNPN and CDR2 SVGIG (reference sequence). CDR3 length equals 12 residues. Trimming left V 1 base short and J 6 bases short, with 10 bases between. The CDR3 reads CAWSGTGVEQYF. CDR3 nucleotides: TGTGCCTGGAGTGGTACCGGGGTCGAGCAGTACTTC.

This chain links TRBV6-5 with TRBJ2-4; no definite D call. Germline values: CDR1 MNHEY, CDR2 SVGAGI. CDR3 length: 13 residues. V lost 6 bases, J lost 6 bases, and 12 bases lay in between. CDR3: CASSSADVNIQYF. The CDR3 coding sequence is TGTGCCAGCAGCTCCGCGGACGTAAACATTCAGTACTTC.

The chain recombines TRBV27 with TRBJ2-7; TRBD1 matches 11 bases. The CDR3 runs to 15 residues. Germline-derived CDR1 and CDR2 are MNHEY and SMNVEV (reference sequence). V gave up 6 bases and J gave up 2 bases; unmatched junction bases: 6. The CDR3 protein is CASRAGQGVTYEQYF. CDR3 DNA: TGTGCCAGCAGGGCGGGACAGGGGGTTACCTACGAGCAGTACTTC.

The chain links TRBV30 to TRBJ2-7; 11 positions match TRBD1. CDR1 and CDR2 (germline): GTSNPN, SVGIG (reference sequence). The CDR3 has 13 amino acids. Here the CDR3 reads CARRGQGAYEQYF. In nucleotides, the CDR3 is TGTGCGAGGAGGGGACAGGGGGCCTACGAGCAGTACTTC.

In the case of this clone: A much bigger clone sits one base away, suggesting this may be a read error. The sample contains more than one DNA sequence encoding this CDR3. This chain links TRBV5-1 with TRBJ2-5; D is ambiguous. V dropped 5 bases and J dropped 1 base, with 3 bases sitting between them. The CDR3 contains 11 residues. Germline V gives CDR1 SGHRS, CDR2 YFSETQ. The CDR3 here is CASSFQETQYF. The DNA for the CDR3 is TGCGCCAGCAGTTTCCAAGAGACCCAGTACTTC.